These T cell receptor beta chains were read from a single sample in a study of blood T cell repertoires in COVID-19. Sequencing used immunoSEQ multiplex PCR; TCRdb keeps in-frame clones, though not all of them. The sample has under 250,000 clones; approximately 80% are singletons. The sequenced material came from peripheral blood. These receptors all stem from a woman in her sixties or seventies who had recovered from COVID-19. CDR3s include the opening cysteine and the closing phenylalanine or tryptophan. A D gene is named only where the DNA matches it firmly. The size field is filled for only some rows; it gives once, few, many or a size class.

J: TRBJ1-6; V: TRBV3-1/TRBV3-2; size: -; D: -; CDR3: CASSQEGARSPLHF; DNA: TGTGCCAGCAGCCAAGAGGGGGCTCGGTCACCCCTCCACTTT
J: TRBJ1-4; V: TRBV11-2; size: -; D: TRBD1; CDR3: CASSLDRGPNEKLFF; DNA: TGTGCCAGCAGCTTAGACAGGGGGCCTAATGAAAAACTGTTTTTT
J: TRBJ2-2; V: TRBV5-4; size: few; D: TRBD1; CDR3: CASSAGQGNGELFF; DNA: TGTGCCAGCAGTGCCGGACAGGGGAACGGGGAGCTGTTTTTT
J: TRBJ1-1; V: TRBV7-2; size: once; D: -; CDR3: CASSIRTLNTEAFF; DNA: TGTGCCAGCAGCATAAGGACTTTGAACACTGAAGCTTTCTTT
J: TRBJ1-2; V: TRBV2; size: few; D: -; CDR3: CASSEPFTGVDYGYTF; DNA: TGTGCCAGCAGTGAACCTTTTACGGGGGTGGACTATGGCTACACCTTC
J: TRBJ2-3; V: TRBV27; size: -; D: -; CDR3: CASRRRPAADTQYF; DNA: TGTGCCAGCAGGCGGAGACCCGCCGCAGATACGCAGTATTTT
J: TRBJ1-5; V: TRBV7-2; size: -; D: -; CDR3: CASSLEAVRGLQPQHF; DNA: TGTGCCAGCAGCTTAGAGGCGGTCAGGGGTCTTCAGCCCCAGCATTTT
J: TRBJ2-5; V: TRBV5-1; size: -; D: -; CDR3: CASSGGREWYQETQYF; DNA: TGCGCCAGCAGTGGGGGCCGTGAATGGTACCAAGAGACCCAGTACTTC
J: TRBJ1-1; V: TRBV29-1; size: -; D: TRBD1; CDR3: CSVTHDLTGGTEAFF; DNA: TGCAGCGTTACGCATGATTTGACAGGGGGGACTGAAGCTTTCTTT
J: TRBJ1-2; V: TRBV15; size: many; D: -; CDR3: CATSRSGTSLYGYTF; DNA: TGTGCCACCAGCAGGTCCGGGACAAGTCTCTATGGCTACACCTTC
J: TRBJ1-2; V: TRBV7-9; size: -; D: TRBD1; CDR3: CASRSDRELGGYTF; DNA: TGTGCCAGCAGATCGGACAGGGAGTTAGGTGGCTACACCTTC
J: TRBJ1-1; V: TRBV6-5; size: -; D: -; CDR3: CASSYSAGVREAFF; DNA: TGTGCCAGCAGTTACTCCGCTGGTGTGCGCGAAGCTTTCTTT
J: TRBJ2-1; V: TRBV4-3; size: -; D: -; CDR3: CASSQATGLNNEQFF; DNA: TGCGCCAGCAGCCAAGCCACAGGGTTGAACAATGAGCAGTTCTTC
J: TRBJ1-2; V: TRBV19; size: -; D: -; CDR3: CASSIGDTLNYGYTF; DNA: TGTGCCAGTAGTATCGGCGACACTCTTAACTATGGCTACACCTTC
J: TRBJ2-2; V: TRBV4-1; size: few; D: TRBD1; CDR3: CASSRTGVRTGELFF; DNA: TGCGCCAGCAGCCGGACAGGGGTTCGCACCGGGGAGCTGTTTTTT
J: TRBJ2-3; V: TRBV30; size: -; D: -; CDR3: CAWSITGLADTQYF; DNA: TGTGCCTGGAGTATCACAGGGTTGGCAGATACGCAGTATTTT
J: TRBJ1-4; V: TRBV5-1; size: -; D: -; CDR3: CASRGQATNEKLFF; DNA: TGCGCCAGCAGGGGACAAGCAACTAATGAAAAACTGTTTTTT
J: TRBJ2-7; V: TRBV12-5; size: -; D: TRBD1; CDR3: CASGFLNRGSDEQYF; DNA: TGTGCTAGTGGTTTTCTAAACAGGGGATCGGACGAGCAGTACTTC
J: TRBJ1-2; V: TRBV29-1; size: -; D: -; CDR3: CSVEHREYYGYTF; DNA: TGCAGCGTTGAACACAGGGAATACTATGGCTACACCTTC
J: TRBJ2-2; V: TRBV27; size: -; D: -; CDR3: CASSLLGRDTGELFF; DNA: TGTGCCAGCAGTTTACTAGGGAGAGACACCGGGGAGCTGTTTTTT
J: TRBJ2-1; V: TRBV7-6; size: once; D: TRBD2; CDR3: CASSLVLAQTSGGPHEQFF; DNA: TGTGCCAGCAGCTTAGTTTTGGCCCAGACTAGCGGGGGGCCCCATGAGCAGTTCTTC
J: TRBJ1-1; V: TRBV19; size: -; D: -; CDR3: CASSNRQHEAFF; DNA: TGTGCCAGTAGTAATCGACAGCATGAAGCTTTCTTT
J: TRBJ1-1; V: TRBV6-5; size: -; D: -; CDR3: CASILIGGGAFF; DNA: TGTGCCAGCATCCTAATCGGGGGGGGAGCTTTCTTT
J: TRBJ2-7; V: TRBV7-9; size: once; D: TRBD1; CDR3: CASSFDRESSYEQYF; DNA: TGTGCCAGCAGCTTCGACAGGGAGAGCTCCTACGAGCAGTACTTC
J: TRBJ2-5; V: TRBV18; size: -; D: -; CDR3: CASSPQGTQETQYF; DNA: TGTGCCAGCTCACCACAGGGGACACAAGAGACCCAGTACTTC
J: TRBJ1-2; V: TRBV19; size: -; D: TRBD1; CDR3: CASSTTGGSVIDYTF; DNA: TGTGCCAGTAGTACGACAGGGGGTTCTGTTATAGACTACACCTTC
J: TRBJ1-4; V: TRBV19; size: -; D: TRBD1; CDR3: CASSTSGQRNEKLFF; DNA: TGTGCCAGTAGTACCTCGGGACAGCGGAATGAAAAACTGTTTTTT